A selection of T cell receptor beta chains follows, all from one sample in a study of blood T cell repertoires in COVID-19. Measured with immunoSEQ multiplex PCR; TCRdb has only the in-frame clones, and not every one. Counted here are 150,000 or so clones, 70% to 90% occurring once; the ten biggest clones make up 7.5% to 8.5%. Material: peripheral blood. These receptors were collected from an older woman with acute or convalescent COVID-19. Both conserved end residues are part of each CDR3. The order of the fields is clone size, V gene, D gene, J gene, CDR3 protein, CDR3 DNA. The D gene is left open where the match is weak. Clone size, where shown, is once, few, many, or a class for clones that have expanded.

.	TRBV7-2	.	TRBJ2-7	CASSLGPRSYEQYF	TGTGCCAGCAGCTTAGGTCCGCGAAGCTACGAGCAGTACTTC
.	TRBV11-2	TRBD1	TRBJ1-2	CASSYTGGSPYGYTF	TGTGCCAGCAGCTATACAGGGGGCTCACCCTATGGCTACACCTTC
.	TRBV2	TRBD1	TRBJ2-7	CASNILGQLHEQYF	TGTGCCAGCAACATATTGGGACAGCTCCACGAGCAGTACTTC
few	TRBV12-5	.	TRBJ2-3	CASGPGWGDTQYF	TGTGCTAGTGGACCAGGGTGGGGAGATACGCAGTATTTT
once	TRBV3-1/TRBV3-2	TRBD2	TRBJ2-1	CASSQVASGGRWGNEQFF	TGTGCCAGCAGCCAAGTCGCTAGCGGGGGGCGATGGGGTAATGAGCAGTTCTTC
.	TRBV5-1	TRBD1	TRBJ1-2	CASSREGGPIGYTF	TGCGCCAGCAGCAGAGAAGGGGGCCCAATTGGCTACACCTTC
.	TRBV6-5	.	TRBJ2-7	CASSSGPSYEQYF	TGTGCCAGCAGTTCTGGCCCATCCTACGAGCAGTACTTC
.	TRBV4-3	.	TRBJ2-5	CASSQDLGSVETQYF	TGCGCCAGCAGCCAAGATCTGGGTAGCGTGGAGACCCAGTACTTC
.	TRBV28	.	TRBJ2-7	CATIPQGVPYEQYF	TGTGCCACGATACCACAGGGCGTCCCCTACGAGCAGTACTTC
.	TRBV3-1/TRBV3-2	.	TRBJ1-5	CASSQAPGLGPQHF	TGTGCCAGCAGCCAAGCGCCAGGACTTGGGCCCCAGCATTTT
.	TRBV5-4	.	TRBJ2-3	CASSLPGEDTQYF	TGTGCCAGCAGCTTGCCCGGGGAAGATACGCAGTATTTT
.	TRBV28	.	TRBJ1-2	CASSWRWGYTF	TGTGCCAGCAGTTGGAGGTGGGGCTACACCTTC
.	TRBV6-5	.	TRBJ1-2	CASSPGQSVYGYTF	TGTGCCAGCAGCCCCGGACAGTCCGTCTATGGCTACACCTTC
.	TRBV6-4	.	TRBJ2-3	CASVGGRTDTQYF	TGTGCCAGCGTCGGGGGGCGCACAGATACGCAGTATTTT
once	TRBV29-1	.	TRBJ1-4	CSVEVWVGLNEKLFF	TGCAGCGTTGAAGTATGGGTGGGCCTTAATGAAAAACTGTTTTTT
.	TRBV4-1	TRBD2	TRBJ2-1	CASSQDSLAGGRDNEQFF	TGCGCCAGCAGCCAAGATTCCCTAGCGGGGGGCCGAGACAATGAGCAGTTCTTC
once	TRBV7-2	TRBD1	TRBJ2-3	CASSLAPGGAWTDTQYF	TGTGCCAGCAGCTTAGCCCCAGGGGGCGCATGGACAGATACGCAGTATTTT
.	TRBV3-1/TRBV3-2	TRBD1	TRBJ1-4	CASSPIRDRDEKLFF	TGTGCCAGCAGCCCTATCCGGGACAGGGACGAAAAACTGTTTTTT
.	TRBV5-1	TRBD1	TRBJ1-1	CASSYGTGGLNTEAFF	TGCGCCAGCAGTTACGGGACAGGGGGCTTGAACACTGAAGCTTTCTTT
.	TRBV6-5	TRBD1	TRBJ2-7	CASSYSGQGSREQYF	TGTGCCAGCAGTTACTCAGGACAGGGGTCCCGCGAGCAGTACTTC
few	TRBV7-2	TRBD1	TRBJ2-7	CASSLAGTGSYEQYF	TGTGCCAGCAGCTTAGCCGGGACAGGGTCCTACGAGCAGTACTTC
.	TRBV21-1	.	TRBJ2-7	CASSPKIGQGSYEQYF	TGTGCCAGCAGTCCCAAGATAGGCCAGGGCTCCTACGAGCAGTACTTC
.	TRBV18	TRBD1	TRBJ2-1	CASSATGGHEQFF	TGTGCCAGCTCGGCGACAGGGGGCCATGAGCAGTTCTTC
few	TRBV3-1/TRBV3-2	.	TRBJ1-5	CASSQDPAQGNQPQHF	TGTGCCAGCAGCCAAGATCCGGCACAGGGCAATCAGCCCCAGCATTTT
.	TRBV5-1	TRBD2	TRBJ2-7	CASSPGTTTSGGPSSYEQYF	TGCGCCAGCAGCCCAGGGACGACGACTAGCGGGGGTCCCAGCTCCTACGAGCAGTACTTC
.	TRBV6-4	TRBD2	TRBJ2-2	CASSPARLAGNTGELFF	TGTGCCAGCAGTCCAGCTCGACTAGCCGGGAACACCGGGGAGCTGTTTTTT
.	TRBV30	TRBD2	TRBJ2-1	CAWTSGGEGEQFF	TGTGCCTGGACTAGCGGGGGGGAGGGTGAGCAGTTCTTC
.	TRBV12-3/TRBV12-4	.	TRBJ1-2	CASIQTGGYGYTF	TGTGCCAGCATTCAGACAGGCGGATATGGCTACACCTTC
.	TRBV11-3	TRBD2	TRBJ2-4	CASSPRLAGAKNIQYF	TGTGCCAGCAGCCCCAGACTAGCGGGGGCCAAAAACATTCAGTACTTC
.	TRBV20-1	TRBD1	TRBJ1-4	CSASPGQGREKLFF	TGCAGTGCTAGTCCGGGACAGGGGAGGGAAAAACTGTTTTTT
.	TRBV18	.	TRBJ2-3	CASSLPGTQYF	TGTGCCAGCTCGCTACCCGGTACGCAGTATTTT
.	TRBV7-2	.	TRBJ2-5	CASSPDSSSRLAQYF	TGTGCCAGCAGCCCTGACAGTTCCTCTAGACTAGCCCAGTACTTC
.	TRBV9	.	TRBJ1-2	CASSVTPTSRGVYGYTF	TGTGCCAGCAGCGTAACTCCGACATCACGGGGGGTCTATGGCTACACCTTC
once	TRBV11-3	.	TRBJ1-1	CASSPRQINTEAFF	TGTGCCAGCAGCCCTCGACAGATTAACACTGAAGCTTTCTTT
.	TRBV5-1	TRBD1	TRBJ2-3	CASSLATGTDTQYF	TGCGCCAGCAGCTTGGCGACAGGGACAGATACGCAGTATTTT
.	TRBV6-5	TRBD1	TRBJ1-1	CASQGGLTNTEAFF	TGTGCCAGTCAGGGGGGACTCACGAACACTGAAGCTTTCTTT
once	TRBV29-1	.	TRBJ2-1	CSAGRSGQYNEQFF	TGCAGCGCTGGGAGGAGTGGACAATACAATGAGCAGTTCTTC
.	TRBV6-4	.	TRBJ1-2	CASSEGGNYGYTF	TGTGCCAGCAGTGAGGGGGGGAACTATGGCTACACCTTC
.	TRBV6-6	TRBD2	TRBJ2-3	CASSYASGVRPDTQYF	TGTGCCAGCAGTTACGCTAGCGGGGTCCGCCCAGATACGCAGTATTTT
.	TRBV4-1	.	TRBJ2-1	CASSQLGSSYNEQFF	TGCGCCAGCAGCCAACTAGGGAGCTCCTACAATGAGCAGTTCTTC
.	TRBV3-1/TRBV3-2	.	TRBJ2-2	CASSQDWGAGELFF	TGTGCCAGCAGCCAAGATTGGGGGGCCGGGGAGCTGTTTTTT
few	TRBV30	TRBD1	TRBJ1-2	CAWRVPQTGIYGYTF	TGTGCCTGGAGGGTACCTCAGACAGGGATCTATGGCTACACCTTC
.	TRBV2	TRBD2	TRBJ2-1	CASRIAGGSEQFF	TGTGCCAGCAGGATAGCGGGGGGGTCTGAGCAGTTCTTC
.	TRBV5-1	.	TRBJ2-7	CASSSQGLSSYEQYF	TGCGCCAGCAGCTCGCAGGGACTTAGCTCCTACGAGCAGTACTTC
once	TRBV5-1	TRBD1	TRBJ1-1	CASSFDRVNTEAFF	TGCGCCAGCAGCTTTGACAGGGTAAACACTGAAGCTTTCTTT
.	TRBV5-1	TRBD1	TRBJ1-2	CASSLGQGGYGYTF	TGCGCCAGCAGCTTGGGACAGGGAGGCTATGGCTACACCTTC
.	TRBV3-1/TRBV3-2	TRBD1	TRBJ1-3	CASSRYRDSSGNTIYF	TGTGCCAGCAGCCGCTACCGGGACAGCTCTGGAAACACCATATATTTT
.	TRBV5-1	TRBD1	TRBJ1-2	CASSLGDRENYGYTF	TGCGCCAGCAGCTTGGGGGACAGGGAGAACTATGGCTACACCTTC
.	TRBV5-1	TRBD2	TRBJ2-3	CASSRSGGEDTQYF	TGCGCCAGCAGCCGGAGCGGGGGGGAAGATACGCAGTATTTT
once	TRBV6-5	TRBD2	TRBJ2-7	CASMPRGLGSYEQYF	TGTGCCAGCATGCCTCGCGGACTAGGGTCATACGAGCAGTACTTC